Listed below are T cell receptor beta chains from one sample, sequenced in a study of blood T cell repertoires in COVID-19. Clones were read by immunoSEQ multiplex PCR, and TCRdb kept only the in-frame ones, dropping some. The table has roughly 120,000 clones, around 87% seen once. Input material: peripheral blood. These receptors originate from a human donor in a cohort sampled during active COVID-19. Each CDR3 is given with its conserved first and last residue. A D gene is named only where the DNA matches it firmly. Size is stated for part of the rows, as once, few or many counts, or as a class when the clone is expanded.

TRBJ2-7,TRBV4-1,15,-,TRBD1,TGCGCCAGCAGCCAAGACCGGGACAGCTCCTACGAGCAGTACTTC,CASSQDRDSSYEQYF
TRBJ1-2,TRBV5-4,13,few,TRBD1,TGTGCCAGCAGCCCCACAGGGGACTATGGCTACACCTTC,CASSPTGDYGYTF
TRBJ2-6,TRBV5-8,16,once,-,TGTGCCAGCAGCCCACTATTGCGCTCTGGGGCCAACGTCCTGACTTTC,CASSPLLRSGANVLTF
TRBJ1-5,TRBV7-9,16,-,TRBD1,TGTGCCAGCAGCTTAGGGGACAGGTTGAGCAATCAGCCCCAGCATTTT,CASSLGDRLSNQPQHF
TRBJ2-7,TRBV6-5,15,-,TRBD2,TGTGCCAGCAGAACTCTCGGGGGGGGCAACTACGAGCAGTACTTC,CASRTLGGGNYEQYF
TRBJ1-2,TRBV6-5,15,-,-,TGTGCCAGCAGTTACTCGAGGGAGGGGCGTTCAGGCTACACCTTC,CASSYSREGRSGYTF
TRBJ2-6,TRBV29-1,14,-,-,TGCAGCGCCGCTACAGGGACTGGGGCCAACGTCCTGACTTTC,CSAATGTGANVLTF
TRBJ1-4,TRBV5-1,14,few,TRBD1,TGCGCCAGCAGCCCGGACAGGGATGGTGAAAAACTGTTTTTT,CASSPDRDGEKLFF
TRBJ2-5,TRBV6-2/TRBV6-3,17,-,-,TGTGCCAGCAGTTACGGGTCAGGACGTACCGGGGGAGAGACCCAGTACTTC,CASSYGSGRTGGETQYF
TRBJ1-2,TRBV19,14,-,TRBD1,TGTGCCAGTAGTTTACAGGGGGCCTACTATGGCTACACCTTC,CASSLQGAYYGYTF
TRBJ2-7,TRBV29-1,11,-,TRBD1,TGCAGCGTAGGACAGGCCTACGAGCAGTACTTC,CSVGQAYEQYF
TRBJ2-5,TRBV5-1,19,once,-,TGCGCCAGCAGCTTGGGGGGTGGGTGGACGGGACACATCCAAGAGACCCAGTACTTC,CASSLGGGWTGHIQETQYF
TRBJ2-5,TRBV5-1,15,-,TRBD1,TGCGCCAGCAGCCTGGACAGGGGGCTAGGGGAGACCCAGTACTTC,CASSLDRGLGETQYF
TRBJ2-7,TRBV7-8,15,-,TRBD2,TGTGCCAGCAGCCTATCTAGCGGGGGGGTTTACGAGCAGTACTTC,CASSLSSGGVYEQYF
TRBJ2-3,TRBV3-1/TRBV3-2,15,-,-,TGTGCCAGCAGCCTTTTGGTTACTAGCACAGATACGCAGTATTTT,CASSLLVTSTDTQYF
TRBJ2-7,TRBV13,15,-,-,TGTGCCAGCAGCTTAGGGGGTCTAGCTGGTTGGGAGCAGTACTTC,CASSLGGLAGWEQYF
TRBJ2-5,TRBV28,14,-,TRBD2,TGTGCCAGCAGTTCCCCGGGGGGACTAGAGACCCAGTACTTC,CASSSPGGLETQYF
TRBJ2-3,TRBV24-1,15,-,TRBD1,TGTGCCACCCGGCGAGGGACAGGGGCCACAGATACGCAGTATTTT,CATRRGTGATDTQYF
TRBJ1-5,TRBV19,16,-,-,TGTGCCAGTAGTATCTTCTCGGGTACCAGCAATCAGCCCCAGCATTTT,CASSIFSGTSNQPQHF
TRBJ1-2,TRBV5-1,14,-,-,TGCGCCAGCAGCTCAGGGGTAGCTAACTATGGCTACACCTTC,CASSSGVANYGYTF
TRBJ2-3,TRBV24-1,15,-,-,TGTGCCACCAGTGATTTGCAGGATAGCACAGATACGCAGTATTTT,CATSDLQDSTDTQYF
TRBJ1-4,TRBV2,13,-,TRBD1,TGTGCCAGCGCCCGGGACAGGGGCGAAAAACTGTTTTTT,CASARDRGEKLFF
TRBJ2-1,TRBV6-5,12,-,-,TGTGCCAGCGGGGGACTCCCCGAAAGACAGTTCTTC,CASGGLPERQFF
TRBJ2-3,TRBV20-1,17,few,TRBD2,TGCAGTGCTAGTCAGTCACCAGCGGGGGGGCCCGGAGATACGCAGTATTTT,CSASQSPAGGPGDTQYF
TRBJ1-2,TRBV6-5,12,-,-,TGTGCCAGCAGTCCGGGATTTTATGGCTACACCTTC,CASSPGFYGYTF
TRBJ2-7,TRBV5-1,13,-,-,TGCGCCAGCAGCTTGGGAGGGGAGGACGAGCAGTACTTC,CASSLGGEDEQYF
TRBJ1-4,TRBV19,17,-,-,TGTGCCAGTAGTACCCGAGGTGGCACACCAACTAATGAAAAACTGTTTTTT,CASSTRGGTPTNEKLFF
TRBJ2-1,TRBV19,15,-,TRBD2,TGTGCCAGTAGTATGTCTAGCGGGGCGTACAATGAGCAGTTCTTC,CASSMSSGAYNEQFF
TRBJ2-2,TRBV6-5,16,-,TRBD1,TGTGCCAGCAGTTACTCCCGGGACAGGGGCACCGGGGAGCTGTTTTTT,CASSYSRDRGTGELFF
TRBJ1-5,TRBV2,12,once,-,TGTGCCAGCAACAGGGTAAATCAGCCCCAGCATTTT,CASNRVNQPQHF
TRBJ1-2,TRBV2,13,-,TRBD1,TGTGCCAGTAATAGACAGGGGGCGGTTGGCTACACCTTC,CASNRQGAVGYTF
TRBJ2-3,TRBV18,16,-,TRBD2,TGTGCCAGCTCACCAAACGGGGGGGCCAGTACAGATACGCAGTATTTT,CASSPNGGASTDTQYF
TRBJ1-5,TRBV27,18,once,TRBD1,TGTGCCAGCAGTTTAGGGGGACAGGGCGTGGGTTACAATCAGCCCCAGCATTTT,CASSLGGQGVGYNQPQHF
TRBJ1-6,TRBV5-1,17,-,-,TGCGCCAGCAGCTTATTCGAGGGCGTTGAAAATAATTCACCCCTCCACTTT,CASSLFEGVENNSPLHF
TRBJ2-3,TRBV12-3/TRBV12-4,13,once,TRBD2,TGTGCCATGTCTAGCGGGATTGCAGATACGCAGTATTTT,CAMSSGIADTQYF
TRBJ2-7,TRBV6-5,13,-,-,TGTGCCAGCACCCGGGGAATCGCCTACGAGCAGTACTTC,CASTRGIAYEQYF
TRBJ1-3,TRBV6-5,15,-,TRBD1,TGTGCCAGCAGCGTAGGACAGGCCTCTGGAAACACCATATATTTT,CASSVGQASGNTIYF
TRBJ1-2,TRBV6-4,13,-,-,TGTGCCAGCACCGACGGTGGGGGCCATGGCTACACCTTC,CASTDGGGHGYTF
TRBJ1-5,TRBV2,15,few,-,TGTGCCAGCAGCCCCTCAGGGAACTCCATTCAGCCCCAGCATTTT,CASSPSGNSIQPQHF
TRBJ2-6,TRBV2,14,few,-,TGTGCCAGCATGAGGGAGGCATCGGCCAACGTCCTGACTTTC,CASMREASANVLTF
TRBJ2-5,TRBV20-1,11,-,-,TGCAGTGCTAAGGAGTTGGAGACCCAGTACTTC,CSAKELETQYF
TRBJ1-3,TRBV5-1,15,-,-,TGCGCCAGCAGCGAGGACAGTAAATCTGGAAACACCATATATTTT,CASSEDSKSGNTIYF
TRBJ2-1,TRBV10-1,16,-,TRBD2,TGCGCCAGCAGACGGGGACTAGCGGGTACCGACAATGAGCAGTTCTTC,CASRRGLAGTDNEQFF
TRBJ2-1,TRBV3-1/TRBV3-2,16,-,TRBD2,TGTGCCAGCAGCAATCACGGGGGGAGCTCCTACAATGAGCAGTTCTTC,CASSNHGGSSYNEQFF
TRBJ2-7,TRBV19,15,few,TRBD2,TGTGCCAGTACCCCTGGGGCTAGCGGGGACTACGAGCAGTACTTC,CASTPGASGDYEQYF
TRBJ2-7,TRBV2,14,once,TRBD2,TGTGCCAGCAGTGCCCTAGCGGGGGGGCTCGAGCAGTACTTC,CASSALAGGLEQYF
TRBJ2-1,TRBV9,15,once,-,TGTGCCAGCAGCGTAGAACAGGGTTTTATCAATGAGCAGTTCTTC,CASSVEQGFINEQFF
TRBJ1-4,TRBV7-2,15,-,-,TGTGCCAGCAGCGCCTACAGTGCAACTAATGAAAAACTGTTTTTT,CASSAYSATNEKLFF
TRBJ1-2,TRBV24-1,14,-,-,TGTGCCACCAGTGCTAAGGACAGAAACTATGGCTACACCTTC,CATSAKDRNYGYTF
TRBJ2-2,TRBV5-1,16,-,TRBD1,TGCGCCAGCAGCCGCCGACAGGGGGCCAACACCGGGGAGCTGTTTTTT,CASSRRQGANTGELFF